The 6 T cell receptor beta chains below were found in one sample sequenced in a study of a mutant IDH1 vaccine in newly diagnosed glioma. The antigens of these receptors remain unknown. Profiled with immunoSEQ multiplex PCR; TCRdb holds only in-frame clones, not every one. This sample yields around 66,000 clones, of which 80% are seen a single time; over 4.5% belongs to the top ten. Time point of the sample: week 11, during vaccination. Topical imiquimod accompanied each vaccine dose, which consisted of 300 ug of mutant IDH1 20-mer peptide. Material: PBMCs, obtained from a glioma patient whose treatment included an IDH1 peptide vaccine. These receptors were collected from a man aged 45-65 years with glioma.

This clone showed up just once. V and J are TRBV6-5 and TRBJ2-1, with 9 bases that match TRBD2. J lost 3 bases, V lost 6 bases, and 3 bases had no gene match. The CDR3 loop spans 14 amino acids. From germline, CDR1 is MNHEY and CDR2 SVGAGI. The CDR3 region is CASSASGNYNEQFF. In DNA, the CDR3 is TGTGCCAGCAGCGCTAGCGGGAACTACAATGAGCAGTTCTTC.

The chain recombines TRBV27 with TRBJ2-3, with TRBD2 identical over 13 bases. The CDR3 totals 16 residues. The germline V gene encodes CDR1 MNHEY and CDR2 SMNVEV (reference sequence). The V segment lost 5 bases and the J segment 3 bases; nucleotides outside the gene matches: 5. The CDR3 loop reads CASSPGLAGVTDTQYF. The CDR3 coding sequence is TGTGCCAGCAGTCCCGGACTAGCGGGAGTTACAGATACGCAGTATTTT.

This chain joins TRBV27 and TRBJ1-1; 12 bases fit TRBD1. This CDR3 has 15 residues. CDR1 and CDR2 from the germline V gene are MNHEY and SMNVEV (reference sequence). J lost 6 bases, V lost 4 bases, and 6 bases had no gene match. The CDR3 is CASSSAGTGGPEAFF. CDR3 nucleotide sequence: TGTGCCAGCAGTTCAGCAGGGACAGGGGGCCCTGAAGCTTTCTTT.

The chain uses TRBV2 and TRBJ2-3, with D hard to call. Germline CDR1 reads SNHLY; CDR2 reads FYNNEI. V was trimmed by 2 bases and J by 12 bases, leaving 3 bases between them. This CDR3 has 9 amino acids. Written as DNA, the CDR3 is TGTGCCAGCAGTGAATACCAGTATTTT. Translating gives CASSEYQYF.

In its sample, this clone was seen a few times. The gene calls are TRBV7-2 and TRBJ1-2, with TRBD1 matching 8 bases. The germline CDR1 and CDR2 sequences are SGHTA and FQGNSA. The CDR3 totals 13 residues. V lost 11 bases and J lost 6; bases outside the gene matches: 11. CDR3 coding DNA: TGTGCCGGGGCCCGGGACAGGATAAATGGCTACACCTTC. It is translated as CAGARDRINGYTF.

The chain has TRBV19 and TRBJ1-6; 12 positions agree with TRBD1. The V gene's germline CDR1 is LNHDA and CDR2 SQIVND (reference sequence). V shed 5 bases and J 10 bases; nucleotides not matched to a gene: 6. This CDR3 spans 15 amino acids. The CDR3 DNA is TGTGCCAGTAGTTCCGGGACAGGGGGCAGATCACCCCTCCACTTT. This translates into CASSSGTGGRSPLHF.